The T cell receptor beta chain described here comes from a study of identical twins. TCRdb itself ran the 5' RACE reads through MiXCR, one entry per CDR3 protein. This table holds around 530,000 distinct CDR3 sequences, 15% found once. The length of the CDR3 is 13 residues. CDR1 and CDR2 from the germline V gene are SGHVS and FQNEAQ. The ends were cut back, 5 bases at V and 3 bases at J, with 11 bases in the middle. The same data also went into a second study, on yellow fever vaccine responses in identical twins.

Sequencing was carried out using CD4+ T cells sorted from blood. V usage is TRBV7-8 and J usage is TRBJ2-7; D remains unclear. This TCR was sampled from a young woman in good health. The CDR3 loop is CASSPGSNYEQYF. In DNA, the CDR3 is TGTGCCAGCAGCCCTGGGTCTAACTACGAGCAGTACTTC. Drawing the rest from reference TRBV7-8 and TRBJ2-7, the complete variable domain is GAGVSQSPRYKVAKRGQDVALRCDPISGHVSLFWYQQALGQGPEFLTYFQNEAQLDKSGLPSDRFFAERPEGSVSTLKIQRTQQEDSAVYLCASSPGSNYEQYFGPGTRLTVT.